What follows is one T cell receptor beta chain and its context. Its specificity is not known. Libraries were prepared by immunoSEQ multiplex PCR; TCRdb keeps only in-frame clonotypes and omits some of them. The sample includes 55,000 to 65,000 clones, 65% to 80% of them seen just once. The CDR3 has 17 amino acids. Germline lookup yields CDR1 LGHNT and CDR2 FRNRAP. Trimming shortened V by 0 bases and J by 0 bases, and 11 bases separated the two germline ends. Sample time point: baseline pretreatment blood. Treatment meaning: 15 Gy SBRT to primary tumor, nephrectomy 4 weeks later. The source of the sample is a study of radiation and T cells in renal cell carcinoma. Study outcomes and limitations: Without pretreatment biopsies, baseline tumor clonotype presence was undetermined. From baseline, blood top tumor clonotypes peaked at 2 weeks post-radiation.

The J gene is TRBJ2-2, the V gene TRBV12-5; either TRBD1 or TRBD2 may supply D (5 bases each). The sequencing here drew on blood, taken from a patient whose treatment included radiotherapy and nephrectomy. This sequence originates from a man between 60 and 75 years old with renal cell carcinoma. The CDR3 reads CASGLVHGDANTGELFF. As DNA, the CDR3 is TGTGCTAGTGGTTTGGTACACGGGGACGCGAACACCGGGGAGCTGTTTTTT.